In its sample, the clone carrying this T cell receptor beta chain was seen many times. The antigen remains unidentified. This sample stems from a study of T-cell reconstitution after alpha-beta-depleted transplantation in children. CDR1 and CDR2 from the germline V gene are MDHEN and SYDVKM. With 5 bases removed from V and 4 bases from J, the gap between germline ends came to 3 bases. The CDR3 contains 11 residues. Study-wide results and limits: T cells produced anew were the main source of T-cell counts and diversity one year after transplant. Recipient T cells and thymic progenitors that survived were the source of the high TCRbeta diversity seen at day 60 in some patients. Reported findings indicate that, about two months after transplant, alpha-beta T cells came from several hundred expanded clones, which were derived from non-depleted graft cells.

Molecular barcoding with unique molecular identifiers was used for the TCRbeta library. A single record per CDR3 protein comes from TCRdb applying MiXCR to the PCR reads. Of over 200,000 distinct CDR3 sequences listed, about a tenth are singletons. This specimen was PBMCs, taken before TCRalphabeta/CD19-depleted stem cell transplant. V gene TRBV28 combines with J gene TRBJ1-5; D is uncertain. This sequence was found in a child in the first two years of life with acute myeloid leukemia, due to receive a stem cell transplant. The CDR3 DNA sequence: TGTGCCAGCAGTCATAATCAGCCCCAGCATTTT. As protein: CASSHNQPQHF.